This TCR beta chain is drawn from a study of T cell responses to AZD1222 COVID-19 vaccine. Study context: Researchers grouped second doses given at about 4 or about 12 weeks into one pool.

The CDR3 sequence is 14 residues long. The germline gives CDR1 SGHRS, CDR2 YFSETQ. V lost 7 bases, J lost 4 bases, and 15 bases lay in between. The table came from immunoSEQ multiplex PCR; TCRdb's copy has only in-frame clones and leaves some out. The sample includes 150,000 to 200,000 clones, more than 80% of them seen just once. The sample in question was peripheral blood, obtained on day 0 of AZD1222 vaccination. The chain links TRBV5-1 to TRBJ2-1; D is tentatively TRBD1 or TRBD2 (5 bases each). The receptor comes from an adult in good health. The CDR3 DNA reads TGCGCCAGCGGAGCCGGGACCCAGTACAATGAGCAGTTCTTC. Its translation: CASGAGTQYNEQFF.